This is a list of T cell receptor beta chains from one sample in a study of beta chain features in type 1 diabetes. Profiling relied on immunoSEQ multiplex PCR, and the TCRdb table lists in-frame clones only, not all of them. The table records around 430,000 clones, approximately 30% of them present only once. The sample consisted of naive CD4+ T cells from blood. Every receptor here comes from a man between 18 and 29 years old in good health. Both conserved end residues are part of each CDR3. Fields, in order: J gene, D gene, clone size, V gene, CDR3 DNA, CDR3 protein. The D gene is left open where the match is weak. Clone size appears in some rows only: once, few, many, or a class for an expanded clone.

TRBJ2-3 NA NA TRBV25-1 TGTGCCAGCAGTGAATACTACCGGGGGGCAACAGATACGCAGTATTTT CASSEYYRGATDTQYF
TRBJ1-2 TRBD1 once TRBV19 TGTGCCAGCCAGACCACCGACAGGGAGTTCACCTTC CASQTTDREFTF
TRBJ2-1 NA NA TRBV29-1 TGCAGCGTTAGGAACTGGGGCCTCAAAAGCTCCTACAATGAGCAGTTCTTC CSVRNWGLKSSYNEQFF
TRBJ2-7 TRBD2 NA TRBV5-1 TGCGCCAGCAGCCAACGACTAGCGGAGACCTACGAGCAGTACTTC CASSQRLAETYEQYF
TRBJ2-1 NA few TRBV9 TGTGCCAGCAGTGAGACTAGCTACAATGAGCAGTTCTTC CASSETSYNEQFF
TRBJ2-3 NA NA TRBV9 TGTGCCAGCAGCGTATTAGCGACTAGCACAGATACGCAGTATTTT CASSVLATSTDTQYF
TRBJ2-4 TRBD1 NA TRBV5-1 TGCGCCAGCAGCTTGGTGCAGGGGGCGAACATTCAGTACTTC CASSLVQGANIQYF
TRBJ2-7 TRBD1 few TRBV9 TGTGCCAGCAGCCCATGGCAGACAGGGCGCACCTACGAGCAGTACTTC CASSPWQTGRTYEQYF
TRBJ1-4 NA few TRBV29-1 TGCAGCGTTGACGACGTGGGGGGAAAACTGTTTTTT CSVDDVGGKLFF
TRBJ1-1 NA NA TRBV6-6 TGTGCCAGCAGTAGATCTCTTCAAGCTTTCTTT CASSRSLQAFF
TRBJ2-1 NA few TRBV9 TGTGCCAGCTCTATGTCGGGGACCTACAATGAGCAGTTCTTC CASSMSGTYNEQFF
TRBJ2-1 NA few TRBV25-1 TGTGCCAGCAGTTTAAGGCTAGCTTCAGACGAGCAGTTCTTC CASSLRLASDEQFF
TRBJ2-2 NA few TRBV28 TGTGCCAGCAGACGCCGGGATTACACCGGGGAGCTGTTTTTT CASRRRDYTGELFF
TRBJ2-3 TRBD1 NA TRBV29-1 TGCAGCGTGACGTGGGGACAGGTCACCGTTACGCAGTATTTT CSVTWGQVTVTQYF
TRBJ2-1 NA few TRBV5-6 TGTGCCAGCAGTTACGGACAGCGCTACAATGAGCAGTTCTTC CASSYGQRYNEQFF
TRBJ2-5 TRBD2 NA TRBV30 TGTGCCTGGAGACCCCTAGCGGGAGAGCAGTACTTC CAWRPLAGEQYF
TRBJ2-5 NA few TRBV30 TGTGCCTGGAGTCCCAGGACCCTGGGAGAGACCCAGTACTTC CAWSPRTLGETQYF
TRBJ1-1 TRBD1 NA TRBV30 TGTGCCTGGAGTGGCGACAGGGGCAAGGACACTGAAGCTTTCTTT CAWSGDRGKDTEAFF
TRBJ2-7 NA few TRBV11-2 TGTGCCAGCAGTACAGCGTCGCGGCGGGAGCAGTACTTC CASSTASRREQYF
TRBJ2-5 NA NA TRBV6-1 TGTGCCAGACTTAAAGAGACCCAGTACTTC CARLKETQYF
TRBJ1-1 TRBD1 few TRBV29-1 TGCAGCGGCGCCCCCGGACAGGGTACTGAAGCTTTCTTT CSGAPGQGTEAFF
TRBJ2-3 NA NA TRBV5-1 TGCGCCAGCAGCTACGCAAGCACAGATACGCAGTATTTT CASSYASTDTQYF
TRBJ2-5 TRBD1 few TRBV6-5 TGTGCCAGCAGTCCTCCGGGACAGGACCAAGAGACCCAGTACTTC CASSPPGQDQETQYF
TRBJ1-1 NA NA TRBV11-1 TGTGCCAGCAGCTTACGGGATTTAAACACTGAAGCTTTCTTT CASSLRDLNTEAFF
TRBJ1-1 NA NA TRBV18 TGTGCCAGCTCACCCGACCGCCGGGAGAACACTGAAGCTTTCTTT CASSPDRRENTEAFF
TRBJ2-7 NA NA TRBV7-2 TGTGCCAGCAGCTTAGATAGCGCGAGATACGAGCAGTACTTC CASSLDSARYEQYF
TRBJ1-1 NA few TRBV7-2 TGTGCCAGCAGCTTAAGGGTAGGCACTGAAGCTTTCTTT CASSLRVGTEAFF
TRBJ2-7 NA NA TRBV4-1 TGCGCCAGCAGCCAAGGGGGTAGCGAAAAGTACGAGCAGTACTTC CASSQGGSEKYEQYF
TRBJ2-1 NA NA TRBV9 TGTGCCAGCAGCGTAGACAGGGCTCGAACTGAGCAGTTCTTC CASSVDRARTEQFF
TRBJ2-3 NA NA TRBV7-8 TGTGCCAGCAGCTTACGGTCGTCTAGCACAGATACGCAGTATTTT CASSLRSSSTDTQYF
TRBJ2-7 NA NA TRBV5-6 TGTGCCAGCAGCCTCGACGTAAGGGCCGGTTACGAGCAGTACTTC CASSLDVRAGYEQYF
TRBJ1-2 NA NA TRBV4-1 TGCGCCAGCAGCCAGGAGGGATACTATGGCTACACCTTC CASSQEGYYGYTF
TRBJ2-7 NA NA TRBV27 TGTGCCAGCAGTTTATCGGGGAATGGATACGAGCAGTACTTC CASSLSGNGYEQYF
TRBJ2-7 NA NA TRBV18 TGTGCCAGCTCCCCCAGCTCCTACGAGCAGTACTTC CASSPSSYEQYF
TRBJ2-5 TRBD2 NA TRBV5-1 TGCGCCAGCAGCAACTTAGCGGGAGGGCCGGCGGAGACCCAGTACTTC CASSNLAGGPAETQYF
TRBJ1-4 NA NA TRBV30 TGTGCCTGGAAATACAGCCTGAATGAAAAACTGTTTTTT CAWKYSLNEKLFF
TRBJ2-3 NA NA TRBV29-1 TGCAGCGTTGTGGGACCCAACACAGATACGCAGTATTTT CSVVGPNTDTQYF
TRBJ2-5 TRBD1 NA TRBV9 TGTGCCAGCAGCCCGGGACAGGGTCAAGAGACCCAGTACTTC CASSPGQGQETQYF
TRBJ1-2 NA NA TRBV30 TGTGCCTGGAGTGTACGGCGGCAGGGGCCCTATGGCTACACCTTC CAWSVRRQGPYGYTF
TRBJ2-1 TRBD2 NA TRBV4-1 TGCGCCAGCAGTCGAACGGGACTAGATTACAATGAGCAGTTCTTC CASSRTGLDYNEQFF
TRBJ1-5 TRBD1 few TRBV7-2 TGTGCCAGCAGCTCGGACAGGGCCTGGAATCAGCCCCAGCATTTT CASSSDRAWNQPQHF
TRBJ2-2 NA few TRBV19 TGTGCCAGTAATCCACTGGGCGGAGCGAACACCGGGGAGCTGTTTTTT CASNPLGGANTGELFF
TRBJ1-1 NA few TRBV30 TGTGCCTGGACCCCACCGGGACTGACGAACACTGAAGCTTTCTTT CAWTPPGLTNTEAFF
TRBJ2-5 NA few TRBV9 TGTGCCAGCAGCGCATTCGGGACGGCCCAAGGGGGGGCCCAGTACTTC CASSAFGTAQGGAQYF
TRBJ2-2 NA NA TRBV6-5 TGTGCCAGCAGAAGACTAGATACCGGGGAGCTGTTTTTT CASRRLDTGELFF
TRBJ1-2 NA NA TRBV9 TGTGCCAGCAGCGCTAGTCCCTTGCGGACTAGCTATGGCTACACCTTC CASSASPLRTSYGYTF
TRBJ1-5 NA few TRBV30 TGTGCCTGGAGTCCAACGGGGCGGACCTATAGCAATCAGCCCCAGCATTTT CAWSPTGRTYSNQPQHF
TRBJ2-7 NA NA TRBV13 TGTGCCAGCAGCTTTTCGGCTACTGTCTACGAGCAGTACTTC CASSFSATVYEQYF
TRBJ2-5 NA NA TRBV6-5 TGTGCCAGCAGCGACCAGTTAGGGGGAGAGACCCAGTACTTC CASSDQLGGETQYF